The 27 T cell receptor beta chains reported below all come from one sample, sequenced in a study of shared clonotypes between healthy human individuals (TCRdb year 2020). Receptor libraries were prepared by the immunoSEQ multiplex PCR assay. The clones in this table, taken by TCRdb from immuneACCESS, are in-frame only. Not every clone is retained; where verified, under half of the shortfall comes from an unresolved V gene, and the cause of the rest is unknown. This sample is represented by approximately 810,000 clones; 92% of them were singletons. The ten biggest clones cover about 25% of the sample. For the CD8 naive samples, CD45RO-negative cells were positively selected for CCR7, yielding a CD45RA+CCR7+ population from which TemRA cells were excluded. Source material: naive CD8+ T cells sorted from blood. The cell subset or site label on this specimen signifies: CD45RA+CCR7+. The receptors shown here come from a man under 40 in good health.

The chain joins TRBV5-6 to TRBJ2-1; 10 bases line up with TRBD1. This CDR3 has 17 residues. The V and J ends lost 0 bases and 7 bases, in that order; junction bases with no gene match: 10. The germline gives CDR1 SGHDT, CDR2 YYEEEE. In DNA, the CDR3 is TGTGCCAGCAGCTTGGCCTATGGGGGACAGGGGAGAAATGAGCAGTTCTTC. Protein: CASSLAYGGQGRNEQFF.

This clone was seen only once. DNA for the CDR3: TGTGCCAGCCTTTCTAGGTTTGGAGCTTTCTTT. It specifies CASLSRFGAFF. The rearrangement uses TRBV28 and TRBJ1-1; D unresolved. The length of the CDR3 is 11 residues. Trimming removed 8 bases at V and 10 bases at J, with 14 bases between. CDR1 and CDR2 from the germline V gene are MDHEN and SYDVKM.

J is TRBJ2-7 and V is TRBV25-1; D uncertain. This CDR3 spans 18 amino acids. Per germline, CDR1 MGHDK and CDR2 SYGVNS. V dropped 4 bases and J dropped 0 bases, with 22 bases sitting between them. CDR3 sequence reads: CASSAKTQGPHFSYEQYF. The CDR3 bases are TGTGCCAGCAGTGCAAAAACACAAGGGCCTCACTTCTCCTACGAGCAGTACTTC.

The chain joins TRBV6-6 to TRBJ2-7; 8 bases map to TRBD2. Germline V gene lookup returns CDR1 MNHNY and CDR2 SVGAGI (reference sequence). V was pared by 6 bases and J by 3 bases, with 10 bases of the junction left unmatched. CDR3 size: 15 residues. CDR3 residues: CASSPPSGGGYEQYF. The CDR3 DNA reads as TGTGCCAGCAGCCCACCAAGCGGGGGAGGCTACGAGCAGTACTTC.

V is TRBV7-9 and J is TRBJ2-3; no reliable D call. Trimming took 2 bases from V and 2 from J, leaving 14 bases between them. The CDR3 runs to 16 residues. Per germline, CDR1 SEHNR and CDR2 FQNEAQ (reference sequence). The CDR3 loop is CASSLIPHLHTDTQYF. CDR3 coding DNA: TGTGCCAGCAGCTTAATCCCCCACCTCCACACAGATACGCAGTATTTT.

The chain uses TRBV29-1 and TRBJ2-5; TRBD2 might be the D (5 bases). Trimming took 0 bases from V and 0 from J, leaving 8 bases between them. The CDR3 consists of 14 residues. In germline, CDR1 is SQVTM, CDR2 ANQGSEA. In nucleotides, the CDR3 is TGCAGCGTTGAAGATGGGAGCTACCAAGAGACCCAGTACTTC. Amino acids: CSVEDGSYQETQYF.

A single count supports this clone. The chain links TRBV6-5 to TRBJ2-6; D possibly corresponds to TRBD1 (5 bases). Germline CDR1 and CDR2: MNHEY and SVGAGI. The CDR3 has 15 amino acids. V was cut by 6 bases and J by 0 bases, with 9 bases left in between. CDR3 protein: CASRQTDSGANVLTF. CDR3 DNA: TGTGCCAGCAGACAGACAGACTCTGGGGCCAACGTCCTGACTTTC.

As concerns this clone: Other DNA sequences in this sample translate to the same CDR3. This chain uses TRBV27 with TRBJ2-7; D remains ambiguous. V was clipped by 3 bases and J by 3 bases, with 9 bases between them. CDR1 and CDR2 (germline): MNHEY, SMNVEV (reference sequence). The CDR3 covers 13 residues. In DNA form, the CDR3 reads TGTGCCAGCAGTTTTTCCAGTTACTACGAGCAGTACTTC. It is translated as CASSFSSYYEQYF.

The chain combines TRBV7-9 with TRBJ2-1, with D perhaps assigned TRBD1 or TRBD2 (5 bases each). This CDR3 is built from 13 residues. The V gene lost 11 bases and the J gene lost 0 bases, with 11 bases spanning the gap. Germline loops: CDR1 SEHNR, CDR2 FQNEAQ (reference sequence). The CDR3 spells CAGTPSSYNEQFF. In DNA, the CDR3 is TGTGCCGGGACCCCCAGCTCCTACAATGAGCAGTTCTTC.

V usage is TRBV9 and J usage is TRBJ2-7; 12 positions agree with TRBD2. The J segment lost 3 bases and the V segment lost 5 bases, leaving 3 bases of the junction unmatched. Germline CDR1 and CDR2: SGDLS and YYNGEE. This CDR3 is 14 amino acids long. CDR3: CASSLAGGRYEQYF. As DNA, the CDR3 is TGTGCCAGCAGTCTAGCGGGAGGGCGCTACGAGCAGTACTTC.

The chain uses TRBV2 and TRBJ2-6; the D is unclear. Trimming stripped 9 bases from V and 0 bases from J, with 21 bases between. The germline V gene encodes CDR1 SNHLY and CDR2 FYNNEI. The CDR3 is made up of 18 amino acids. The CDR3 sequence: CARLNRVPTYSGANVLTF. The CDR3, as DNA: TGTGCCAGATTAAACCGGGTCCCGACCTACTCTGGGGCCAACGTCCTGACTTTC.

This clone has just one count. The chain employs TRBV7-2 and TRBJ2-7, with D uncertain. CDR3 length equals 13 residues. Germline V lookup: CDR1 SGHTA, CDR2 FQGNSA. V dropped 1 base and J dropped 6 bases, with 10 bases sitting between them. This chain's CDR3 is CASSLGSLGEQYF. The DNA for the CDR3 is TGTGCCAGCAGCTTAGGTTCGCTCGGCGAGCAGTACTTC.

This sequence joins TRBV7-2 and TRBJ2-1; 7 bases fit TRBD2. Germline V lookup: CDR1 SGHTA, CDR2 FQGNSA. J was trimmed by 5 bases and V by 3 bases; bases with no gene match: 13. The CDR3 runs to 17 residues. CDR3: CASSFGTAGVADNEQFF. As DNA, the CDR3 is TGTGCCAGCAGCTTTGGAACTGCGGGAGTCGCTGACAATGAGCAGTTCTTC.

The J gene is TRBJ2-1, the V gene TRBV27; maybe TRBD2 (7 bases). V gave up 5 bases and J gave up 5 bases, with 19 bases separating them. In germline, CDR1 is MNHEY, CDR2 SMNVEV (reference sequence). The CDR3 is 16 amino acids. The CDR3, as DNA: TGTGCCAGCAGTCTCTTAGGGGGAGGGCCGAACAATGAGCAGTTCTTC. This codes for CASSLLGGGPNNEQFF.

CDR3 loop: CASSDRVSYEQYF. DNA for the CDR3: TGTGCCAGCTCGGACAGGGTTAGCTACGAGCAGTACTTC. The chain uses TRBV28 and TRBJ2-7, with 8 bases that match TRBD1. Germline V gene sequence: CDR1 MDHEN, CDR2 SYDVKM. The J segment lost 3 bases and the V segment lost 8 bases, leaving 6 bases of the junction unmatched. The CDR3 has 13 amino acids.

As to this clone: Other DNA sequences within the sample encode an identical CDR3. This sequence joins TRBV29-1 and TRBJ2-3; D gene unclear. Germline V gene lookup returns CDR1 SQVTM and CDR2 ANQGSEA. V dropped 3 bases and J dropped 6 bases, with 4 bases sitting between them. This CDR3 contains 10 residues. In DNA form, the CDR3 reads TGCAGCGTTGAGCGGGATACGCAGTATTTT. Encoded protein: CSVERDTQYF.

The rearrangement joins TRBV11-2 to TRBJ1-1; D not certain. V was trimmed by 7 bases and J by 0 bases, leaving 12 bases between them. Germline CDR1 is SGHAT and CDR2 is FQNNGV. The CDR3 is made up of 14 amino acids. As DNA, the CDR3 is TGTGCCAGCACCGCGAACCTATTGAACACTGAAGCTTTCTTT. It codes for CASTANLLNTEAFF. Full variable domain (rest looked up from reference TRBV11-2 and TRBJ1-1): EAGVAQSPRYKIIEKRQSVAFWCNPISGHATLYWYQQILGQGPKLLIQFQNNGVVDDSQLPKDRFSAERLKGVDSTLKIQPAKLEDSAVYLCASTANLLNTEAFFGQGTRLTVV.

Notes on this clone: This likely reflects a read error, since a far larger clone is one base away. The V call is TRBV5-1, the J call TRBJ2-1; tentative D call: TRBD2 (6 bases). The germline CDR1 and CDR2 sequences are SGHRS and YFSETQ. The CDR3 contains 17 residues. The chain's CDR3 is CASSAPGGSSTYNEQLF. The CDR3 DNA follows: TGCGCCAGCAGCGCGCCCGGAGGGAGTTCCACCTACAATGAGCAGCTCTTC. Supplemented by reference TRBV5-1 and TRBJ2-1, the full variable domain reads KAGVTQTPRYLIKTRGQQVTLSCSPISGHRSVSWYQQTPGQGLQFLFEYFSETQRNKGNFPGRFSGRQFSNSRSEMNVSTLELGDSALYLCASSAPGGSSTYNEQLFGPGTRLTVL.

V usage is TRBV13 and J usage is TRBJ2-7, with D unresolved. The CDR3 contains 11 residues. The ends were cut back, 4 bases at V and 3 bases at J, with 4 bases in the middle. CDR1 PRHDT and CDR2 FYEKMQ come from the germline V gene (reference sequence). As DNA, the CDR3 is TGTGCCAGCAGCTCGTACTACGAGCAGTACTTC. Its translation: CASSSYYEQYF. Full variable domain (remainder filled in from reference TRBV13 and TRBJ2-7): AAGVIQSPRHLIKEKRETATLKCYPIPRHDTVYWYQQGPGQDPQFLISFYEKMQSDKGSIPDRFSAQQFSDYHSELNMSSLELGDSALYFCASSSYYEQYFGPGTRLTVT.

V and J are TRBV5-8 and TRBJ2-7; 7 bases line up with TRBD1. From germline, CDR1 is SGHTS and CDR2 YDEGEE. The ends lost 3 bases at V and 3 bases at J; junction bases unmatched: 6. The CDR3 loop spans 14 amino acids. In DNA, the CDR3 is TGTGCCAGCAGCTCTATGACAGGGAGCTACGAGCAGTACTTC. Protein sequence: CASSSMTGSYEQYF.

The chain employs TRBV7-9 and TRBJ2-7; 12 bases agree with TRBD2. The V segment lost 7 bases and the J segment 5 bases; nucleotides outside the gene matches: 9. This CDR3 region has 15 residues. In germline, CDR1 is SEHNR, CDR2 FQNEAQ (reference sequence). In nucleotides, the CDR3 is TGTGCCAGCAACCGCCCGGGACTAGCGGGTAACGAGCAGTACTTC. This sequence encodes CASNRPGLAGNEQYF.

The J gene is TRBJ2-5, the V gene TRBV5-1; a weak D match, TRBD2 (5 bases). The CDR3 has 16 amino acids. Germline CDR1 SGHRS, CDR2 YFSETQ. The V end lost 1 base, the J end lost 1 base, and 14 bases lay between the germline ends. CDR3 bases: TGCGCCAGCAGCTTGTCGACGGGATTCCTCCAAGAGACCCAGTACTTC. Its protein product is CASSLSTGFLQETQYF.

The chain recombines TRBV18 with TRBJ1-2; TRBD1 matches 8 bases. This CDR3 has 14 amino acids. V trimming: 2 bases; J trimming: 6 bases; junction bases outside the gene matches: 5. CDR1 is KGHSH and CDR2 is LQKENI in the germline V gene. The CDR3 DNA reads TGTGCCAGCTCACCAGGGACAGGCTGGCATGGCTACACCTTC. Its protein is CASSPGTGWHGYTF.

V usage is TRBV4-1 and J usage is TRBJ2-3; no definite D call. The V end lost 5 bases, the J end lost 3 bases, and 18 bases lay between the germline ends. This CDR3 comprises 16 residues. The germline CDR1 and CDR2 sequences are MGHRA and YSYEKL. The CDR3: CASSSSYLWETDTQYF. As DNA, the CDR3 is TGCGCCAGCAGCTCGTCCTACTTGTGGGAAACAGATACGCAGTATTTT.

The rearrangement uses TRBV10-3 and TRBJ2-3; D unclear. V shed 8 bases and J shed 4 bases, with 22 bases lying between them. The CDR3 runs 16 residues. CDR1 and CDR2 from the germline V gene are ENHRY and SYGVKD. In nucleotides, the CDR3 is TGTGCCATCCGGATGGGTCTATCGTTAAATCCAGATACGCAGTATTTT. This codes for CAIRMGLSLNPDTQYF.

About this clone: The CDR3 does not close with the conserved phenylalanine or tryptophan, likely indicating a read error. Because the CDR3's place on the DNA is in doubt, the DNA is left out and the CDR3 is given as listed by TCRdb. The chain couples TRBV28 to TRBJ1-2. Germline V gene sequence: CDR1 MDHEN, CDR2 SYDVKM. The CDR3 has 9 residues if both end residues are counted. The CDR3 is CASSFRRRY.

The J gene is TRBJ2-5, the V gene TRBV7-6; a weak D match, TRBD2 (6 bases). V gave up 5 bases and J gave up 2 bases, with 24 bases separating them. The V gene's germline CDR1 is SGHVS and CDR2 FNYEAQ. The CDR3 totals 18 residues. The CDR3: CASSIRSWGTGVQETQYF. The CDR3 nucleotides are TGTGCCAGCAGCATACGCTCTTGGGGGACGGGGGTTCAAGAGACCCAGTACTTC.